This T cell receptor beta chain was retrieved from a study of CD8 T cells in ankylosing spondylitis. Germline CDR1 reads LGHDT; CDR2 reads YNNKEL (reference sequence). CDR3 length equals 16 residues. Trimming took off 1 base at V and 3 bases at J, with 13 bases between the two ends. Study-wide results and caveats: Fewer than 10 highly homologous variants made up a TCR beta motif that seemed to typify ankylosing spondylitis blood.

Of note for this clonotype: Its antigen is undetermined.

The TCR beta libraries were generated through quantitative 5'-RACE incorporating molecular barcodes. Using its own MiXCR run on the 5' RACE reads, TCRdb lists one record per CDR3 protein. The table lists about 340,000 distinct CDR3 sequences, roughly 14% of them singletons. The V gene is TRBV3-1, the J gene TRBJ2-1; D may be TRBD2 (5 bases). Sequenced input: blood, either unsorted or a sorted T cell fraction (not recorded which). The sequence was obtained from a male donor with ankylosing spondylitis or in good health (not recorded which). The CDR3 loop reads CASSQGGAVVYNEQFF. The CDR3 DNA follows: TGTGCCAGCAGCCAAGGGGGAGCGGTCGTCTACAATGAGCAGTTCTTC.